This record looks at one T cell receptor beta chain sequence and its context. This record comes from a study of cytomegalovirus exposure and HLA in healthy donors. Vbeta (60) and Jbeta (13) primers were used in the PCR. Data came from immunoSEQ multiplex PCR; TCRdb stores just in-frame clones and leaves some out. The sample contains 300,000 or so clones, roughly 81% of which appear only once. J lost 6 bases, V lost 3 bases, and 7 bases had no gene match. Germline V gene data show CDR1 as SEHNR and CDR2 as FQNEAQ (reference sequence). This CDR3 contains 15 residues. The sample was PBMCs. The source is a woman in her thirties or forties in good health and CMV-seropositive. The chain has TRBV7-9 and TRBJ2-7, with 11 bases fitting TRBD1. The CDR3 DNA is TGTGCCAGCAGCTTTCTGGACAGGGGGCAAAGCGAGCAGTACTTC. It specifies CASSFLDRGQSEQYF.